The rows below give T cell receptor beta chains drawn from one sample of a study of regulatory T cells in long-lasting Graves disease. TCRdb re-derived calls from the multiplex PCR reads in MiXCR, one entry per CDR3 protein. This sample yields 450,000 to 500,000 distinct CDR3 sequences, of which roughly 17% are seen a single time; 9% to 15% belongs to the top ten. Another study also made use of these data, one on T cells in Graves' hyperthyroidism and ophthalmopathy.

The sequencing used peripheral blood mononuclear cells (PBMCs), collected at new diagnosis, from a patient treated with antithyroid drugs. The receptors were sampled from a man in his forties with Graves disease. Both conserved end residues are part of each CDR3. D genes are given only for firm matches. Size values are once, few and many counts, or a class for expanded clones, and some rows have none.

cdr3_aa: CASSEALLISEQYF
cdr3_nt: TGTGCCAGCAGTGAAGCGCTTCTAATTTCGGAGCAGTACTTC
clone_size: many
cdr3_length: 14
v_call: TRBV2
j_call: TRBJ2-7
d_call: -

cdr3_aa: CASSLSPGVNYGYTF
cdr3_nt: TGTGCCAGCAGTTTATCTCCAGGGGTTAACTATGGCTACACCTTC
clone_size: many
cdr3_length: 15
v_call: TRBV27
j_call: TRBJ1-2
d_call: -

cdr3_aa: CASSPPGLPPGSPLHF
cdr3_nt: TGTGCCAGCAGTCCGCCGGGACTCCCGCCGGGGTCACCCCTCCACTTT
clone_size: many
cdr3_length: 16
v_call: TRBV28
j_call: TRBJ1-6
d_call: -

cdr3_aa: CASSDRLAPTDTQYF
cdr3_nt: TGTGCCAGTAGTGACAGACTAGCGCCCACAGATACGCAGTATTTT
clone_size: few
cdr3_length: 15
v_call: TRBV19
j_call: TRBJ2-3
d_call: TRBD2

cdr3_aa: CSARGGPKVTEAFF
cdr3_nt: TGCAGTGCTAGAGGCGGACCGAAGGTCACTGAAGCTTTCTTT
clone_size: -
cdr3_length: 14
v_call: TRBV20-1
j_call: TRBJ1-1
d_call: -

cdr3_aa: CASSSIGGNGYTF
cdr3_nt: TGTGCCAGCAGCTCAATAGGGGGCAATGGCTACACCTTC
clone_size: few
cdr3_length: 13
v_call: TRBV11-3
j_call: TRBJ1-2
d_call: TRBD1

cdr3_aa: CSALAGGTTDTQYF
cdr3_nt: TGCAGTGCTCTAGCGGGAGGTACCACAGATACGCAGTATTTT
clone_size: many
cdr3_length: 14
v_call: TRBV20-1
j_call: TRBJ2-3
d_call: TRBD2

cdr3_aa: CASSPRTNGDSPLHF
cdr3_nt: TGTGCCAGCAGTCCCCGAACCAACGGGGATTCACCCCTCCACTTT
clone_size: many
cdr3_length: 15
v_call: TRBV12-3/TRBV12-4
j_call: TRBJ1-6
d_call: -

cdr3_aa: CASSDRAGLLSYEQYF
cdr3_nt: TGTGCCAGCAGCGACAGAGCGGGCCTACTCTCCTACGAGCAGTACTTC
clone_size: many
cdr3_length: 16
v_call: TRBV12-3/TRBV12-4
j_call: TRBJ2-7
d_call: -

cdr3_aa: CASSYRTGAVTEAFF
cdr3_nt: TGTGCCAGCAGTTACAGAACAGGGGCGGTCACTGAAGCTTTCTTT
clone_size: -
cdr3_length: 15
v_call: TRBV6-9
j_call: TRBJ1-1
d_call: TRBD1

cdr3_aa: CASSSHGYPTGELFF
cdr3_nt: TGTGCCAGCAGTTCCCACGGATACCCCACCGGGGAGCTGTTTTTT
clone_size: many
cdr3_length: 15
v_call: TRBV27
j_call: TRBJ2-2
d_call: -

cdr3_aa: CASSYADSTYEQYF
cdr3_nt: TGTGCCAGCAGTTACGCGGACAGCACCTACGAGCAGTACTTC
clone_size: few
cdr3_length: 14
v_call: TRBV6-9
j_call: TRBJ2-7
d_call: -

cdr3_aa: CASSWTVFTDTQYF
cdr3_nt: TGTGCCAGCAGTTGGACAGTCTTCACAGATACGCAGTATTTT
clone_size: -
cdr3_length: 14
v_call: TRBV2
j_call: TRBJ2-3
d_call: -

cdr3_aa: CASSLGSQGFSGYTF
cdr3_nt: TGTGCCAGCAGCTTAGGGTCACAGGGATTCAGTGGCTACACCTTC
clone_size: few
cdr3_length: 15
v_call: TRBV7-2
j_call: TRBJ1-2
d_call: -

cdr3_aa: CATSDPGQGAEKLFF
cdr3_nt: TGTGCCACCAGTGATCCGGGACAGGGGGCCGAAAAACTGTTTTTT
clone_size: -
cdr3_length: 15
v_call: TRBV24-1
j_call: TRBJ1-4
d_call: TRBD1

cdr3_aa: CASSPIGSGEQFF
cdr3_nt: TGTGCCAGCAGCCCCATCGGATCTGGTGAGCAGTTCTTC
clone_size: -
cdr3_length: 13
v_call: TRBV14
j_call: TRBJ2-1
d_call: -

cdr3_aa: CASSRRTGTSNEKLFF
cdr3_nt: TGTGCCAGCAGCAGGAGGACCGGGACATCTAATGAAAAACTGTTTTTT
clone_size: few
cdr3_length: 16
v_call: TRBV7-9
j_call: TRBJ1-4
d_call: -

cdr3_aa: CASSLDPLETQYF
cdr3_nt: TGTGCCAGCAGCTTGGATCCATTAGAGACCCAGTACTTC
clone_size: many
cdr3_length: 13
v_call: TRBV5-6
j_call: TRBJ2-5
d_call: -

cdr3_aa: CASRKGQIDTEAFF
cdr3_nt: TGTGCCAGCAGGAAGGGACAGATAGACACTGAAGCTTTCTTT
clone_size: few
cdr3_length: 14
v_call: TRBV6-1
j_call: TRBJ1-1
d_call: TRBD1

cdr3_aa: CSVEGVGTTSYNEQFF
cdr3_nt: TGCAGCGTTGAAGGGGTGGGGACTACTTCCTACAATGAGCAGTTCTTC
clone_size: many
cdr3_length: 16
v_call: TRBV29-1
j_call: TRBJ2-1
d_call: TRBD2